The 30 T cell receptor beta chains below come from one sample, sequenced in a study of memory CD4+ T cells and cytomegalovirus serostatus. Data came from immunoSEQ multiplex PCR; TCRdb stores just in-frame clones and leaves some out. The sample records approximately 50,000 clones, 70% to 85% being singletons. Single viable CD3+CD4+CD8-CD45RO+ cells were sorted as the memory CD4+ T cells. The material sequenced was memory CD4+ T cells from blood. The receptors shown here come from an adult in good health and CMV-seropositive.

The chain couples TRBV29-1 to TRBJ2-1; D is unresolved. This CDR3 has 15 amino acids. Trimming took 7 bases from V and 4 from J, leaving 20 bases between them. Per germline, CDR1 SQVTM and CDR2 ANQGSEA. CDR3 in amino acids: CSAEEEVWVYNEQFF. The CDR3 DNA sequence: TGCAGCGCCGAAGAAGAGGTATGGGTTTACAATGAGCAGTTCTTC.

The CDR3 protein is CASSSPRKNTGELFF. Here the CDR3 DNA reads TGTGCCAGCAGTTCGCCGCGAAAGAACACCGGGGAGCTGTTTTTT. The chain links TRBV6-5 to TRBJ2-2; no reliable D call. Germline V CDR1 and CDR2: MNHEY, SVGAGI. The CDR3 runs to 15 residues. V lost 4 bases and J lost 1, with 10 bases in between.

The rearrangement links TRBV29-1 to TRBJ2-1; 8 bases line up with TRBD1. CDR1 is SQVTM, CDR2 ANQGSEA, per germline. V lost 6 bases to trimming and J lost 8 bases; unmatched junction nucleotides: 21. The CDR3 has 17 residues. CDR3 sequence (DNA): TGCAGCGTCGCCGGACAGGGTGGGTCCCCCCTCAGGGATGAGCAGTTCTTC. Translation gives CSVAGQGGSPLRDEQFF.

The genes are TRBV7-2 and TRBJ1-1; D is possibly TRBD1 (5 bases). The germline V and J ends were trimmed by 1 base and 5 bases, with 11 bases remaining between them. There are 14 residues in the CDR3. CDR1 and CDR2 from the germline V gene are SGHTA and FQGNSA. CDR3 DNA: TGTGCCAGCAGCTTAGTCGCAGGGTGGACTGAAGCTTTCTTT. Encoded protein: CASSLVAGWTEAFF.

CDR3 DNA: TGTGCCAGCCGGGACATTAGCACAGATACGCAGTATTTT. This encodes CASRDISTDTQYF. The chain combines TRBV30 with TRBJ2-3, with D perhaps TRBD1 (6 bases). Germline V lookup: CDR1 GTSNPN, CDR2 SVGIG (reference sequence). CDR3 size: 13 residues. Trimming removed 8 bases at V and 0 bases at J, with 12 bases between.

The chain recombines TRBV27 with TRBJ1-4; D ambiguous. Germline V lookup: CDR1 MNHEY, CDR2 SMNVEV (reference sequence). Trimming cost V 5 bases and J 7 bases, with 14 bases left between them. CDR3 size: 14 residues. DNA for the CDR3: TGTGCCAGCAGTACTCTCGGGGTGGGTGAAAAACTGTTTTTT. Translated, it gives CASSTLGVGEKLFF.

The V call is TRBV30, the J call TRBJ1-2; D ambiguous. Trimming left V 5 bases short and J 4 bases short, with 20 bases between. Per germline, CDR1 GTSNPN and CDR2 SVGIG (reference sequence). The CDR3 spans 15 residues. The CDR3 here is CAWSAYSPPIYGYTF. The CDR3 DNA reads TGTGCCTGGTCGGCCTATAGTCCCCCTATCTATGGCTACACCTTC.

The chain uses TRBV2 and TRBJ2-7, with no clear D. The ends were cut back, 4 bases at V and 6 bases at J, with 10 bases in the middle. The CDR3 runs 12 residues. Germline V CDR1 and CDR2: SNHLY, FYNNEI. Written as DNA, the CDR3 is TGTGCCAGCAGTGTCGCAGGCCCCGAGCAGTACGTC. This gives the protein CASSVAGPEQYV.

This clone was seen a handful of times. CDR3 sequence (DNA): TGTGCCAGCATCGGAGTCCGCTCCTACAATGAGCAGTTCTTC. Its protein is CASIGVRSYNEQFF. This sequence joins TRBV7-9 and TRBJ2-1; D gene unclear. Trimming pared 7 bases from V and 0 bases from J, leaving 10 bases between. This CDR3 region has 14 residues. Germline-derived CDR1 and CDR2 are SEHNR and FQNEAQ (reference sequence).

This chain uses TRBV30 with TRBJ2-5; D is perhaps TRBD2 (6 bases). This CDR3 spans 15 amino acids. V shed 2 bases and J shed 4 bases, with 17 bases lying between them. The germline V gene encodes CDR1 GTSNPN and CDR2 SVGIG (reference sequence). CDR3 protein: CAWSLLGGTGETQYF. The DNA of the CDR3 is TGTGCCTGGAGTCTCCTGGGGGGAACGGGAGAGACCCAGTACTTC.

The chain couples TRBV5-1 to TRBJ2-7; unclear D gene. Looked up from germline, CDR1 is SGHRS and CDR2 is YFSETQ. The CDR3 spans 14 residues. V gave up 0 bases and J gave up 3 bases, with 10 bases separating them. CDR3 amino acids: CASSLGGVVYEQYF. Here the CDR3 DNA reads TGCGCCAGCAGCTTGGGTGGGGTCGTCTACGAGCAGTACTTC.

V and J are TRBV27 and TRBJ2-2; 10 bases line up with TRBD2. The CDR3 spans 17 residues. CDR1 is MNHEY and CDR2 is SMNVEV in the germline V gene (reference sequence). V shed 3 bases and J 4 bases; nucleotides not matched to a gene: 8. CDR3 DNA sequence: TGTGCCAGCAGTTTTTTCGGAGCGGGAGGGATCACCGGGGAGCTGTTTTTT. This translates into CASSFFGAGGITGELFF.

J is TRBJ2-1 and V is TRBV7-7, with D unresolved. CDR1 and CDR2 from the germline V gene are SSHAT and FNYEAQ (reference sequence). The CDR3 has 16 residues. The V gene lost 1 base and the J gene lost 4 bases, with 14 bases spanning the gap. CDR3 DNA: TGTGCCAGCAGCTTAGGCTTCCCTGTGCCATACAATGAGCAGTTCTTC. Translated, it gives CASSLGFPVPYNEQFF.

This clone was seen more than once but under ten times. The rearrangement uses TRBV5-4 and TRBJ2-7; D not certain. In germline, CDR1 is SGHNT, CDR2 YYREEE (reference sequence). Trimming took 4 bases from V and 6 from J, leaving 14 bases between them. CDR3 size: 13 residues. The CDR3 DNA follows: TGTGCCAGCAGCCTAGACCCTACCCCCGAGCAGTACTTC. Protein product: CASSLDPTPEQYF.

This chain connects TRBV30 to TRBJ1-1; D is unclear. Germline V gene sequence: CDR1 GTSNPN, CDR2 SVGIG (reference sequence). The CDR3 spans 12 residues. Trimming left V 0 bases short and J 3 bases short, with 5 bases between. In DNA, the CDR3 is TGTGCCTGGAGTGTACGGGACACTGAAGCTTTCTTT. Translating it yields CAWSVRDTEAFF. Drawing the rest from reference TRBV30 and TRBJ1-1, the complete variable domain is SQTIHQWPATLVQPVGSPLSLECTVEGTSNPNLYWYRQAAGRGLQLLFYSVGIGQISSEVPQNLSASRPQDRQFILSSKKLLLSDSGFYLCAWSVRDTEAFFGQGTRLTVV.

The V and J genes are TRBV29-1 and TRBJ2-3; D might be TRBD1 (6 bases). The length of the CDR3 is 14 residues. The V gene's germline CDR1 is SQVTM and CDR2 ANQGSEA. The germline V and J ends were trimmed by 5 bases and 2 bases, with 14 bases remaining between them. The CDR3 DNA reads as TGCAGCGTTCGCGGACAGACAGACACAGATACGCAGTATTTT. Translated, it gives CSVRGQTDTDTQYF.

The CDR3 DNA sequence: TGTGCCTGGAGTGTCAGCGATCACTCTGGAAACACCATATATTTT. This codes for CAWSVSDHSGNTIYF. The V call is TRBV30, the J call TRBJ1-3, with no clear D. Germline CDR1 is GTSNPN and CDR2 is SVGIG (reference sequence). V dropped 0 bases and J dropped 0 bases, with 9 bases sitting between them. This CDR3 is built from 15 residues.

This clone ranks as medium-sized. The chain recombines TRBV7-9 with TRBJ2-7; possibly TRBD1 for D (5 bases). Germline-derived CDR1 and CDR2 are SEHNR and FQNEAQ (reference sequence). V shed 5 bases and J shed 2 bases, with 10 bases lying between them. This CDR3 spans 13 amino acids. CDR3 loop: CASSDDSAYEQYF. CDR3 nucleotide sequence: TGTGCCAGCAGCGATGACAGCGCCTACGAGCAGTACTTC.

The V gene is TRBV10-1, the J gene TRBJ2-2, with D perhaps given as TRBD1 or TRBD2 (5 bases each). The germline V and J ends were trimmed by 5 bases and 7 bases, with 11 bases remaining between them. Per germline, CDR1 WNHNN and CDR2 SYGVQD (reference sequence). The CDR3 has 13 amino acids. CDR3 loop: CASSRGGGGELFF. The CDR3 nucleotides read TGCGCCAGCAGTAGGGGCGGAGGCGGGGAGCTGTTTTTT.

This chain joins TRBV7-2 and TRBJ1-5, with D perhaps matching TRBD1 (6 bases). Germline loops: CDR1 SGHTA, CDR2 FQGNSA. Trimming pared 1 base from V and 7 bases from J, leaving 14 bases between. CDR3 size: 15 residues. This CDR3 reads CASSLGQGISQPQHF. In DNA, the CDR3 is TGTGCCAGCAGCTTAGGTCAGGGGATTAGCCAGCCCCAGCATTTT.

The chain carries TRBV7-2 and TRBJ2-4, with 8 bases fitting TRBD1. V shed 1 base and J 8 bases; nucleotides not matched to a gene: 7. Germline CDR1 SGHTA, CDR2 FQGNSA. This CDR3 spans 15 amino acids. The CDR3 bases are TGTGCCAGCAGCTTAGGGGACAGGCTGCACGACATTCAGTACTTC. This encodes CASSLGDRLHDIQYF.

The chain recombines TRBV30 with TRBJ1-2; D gene unclear. Germline V gene lookup returns CDR1 GTSNPN and CDR2 SVGIG (reference sequence). The CDR3 consists of 12 residues. V was pared by 0 bases and J by 5 bases, with 7 bases between. The CDR3 sequence is CAWSVVGYGYTF. The CDR3 DNA reads as TGTGCCTGGAGTGTAGTAGGTTATGGCTACACCTTC.

The gene calls are TRBV19 and TRBJ1-1, with a possible D match to TRBD1 (6 bases). Germline CDR1 reads LNHDA; CDR2 reads SQIVND (reference sequence). The CDR3 spans 15 residues. Deletions cut 2 bases from V and 9 bases from J, with 19 bases between. The CDR3, as DNA: TGTGCCAGTAGTATACGAATTCGGACAGTTAGAAAAGCTTTCTTT. Its translation is CASSIRIRTVRKAFF.

V usage is TRBV29-1 and J usage is TRBJ1-1; D might be TRBD1 (5 bases). V lost 4 bases and J lost 4, with 13 bases in between. The V gene's germline CDR1 is SQVTM and CDR2 ANQGSEA. The CDR3 is made up of 13 amino acids. In DNA, the CDR3 is TGCAGCGTTGTTCGGGGGTTGAGCACTGAAGCTTTCTTT. Protein product: CSVVRGLSTEAFF.

The CDR3 region is CASRRREGSSYEQYF. The CDR3 DNA reads TGTGCCAGCAGGCGACGGGAGGGAAGCTCCTACGAGCAGTACTTC. This chain connects TRBV6-5 to TRBJ2-7, with 8 bases lining up with TRBD2. Germline V gene sequence: CDR1 MNHEY, CDR2 SVGAGI. The CDR3 length is 15 residues. The trim removed 6 bases at V and 0 bases at J, leaving 7 bases unmatched.

This clone has only a few counts. This chain joins TRBV2 and TRBJ1-1, with TRBD1 matching over 7 bases. CDR3 size: 14 residues. Germline V lookup: CDR1 SNHLY, CDR2 FYNNEI. The V gene end was trimmed by 6 bases and the J gene end by 6 bases; junction bases not matched to a gene: 10. This chain's CDR3 is CASRGDSLSPEAFF. The CDR3 region has the DNA TGTGCCAGCAGGGGGGACAGTCTATCCCCTGAAGCTTTCTTT.

The rearrangement links TRBV7-2 to TRBJ1-4, with 8 bases that match TRBD1. This CDR3 spans 16 amino acids. J was trimmed by 5 bases and V by 5 bases; bases with no gene match: 10. Germline loops: CDR1 SGHTA, CDR2 FQGNSA. As DNA, the CDR3 is TGTGCCAGCAGCCCAGCGGGACAGGTCAACAATGAAAAACTGTTTTTT. Translated, it gives CASSPAGQVNNEKLFF.

The chain recombines TRBV10-1 with TRBJ1-1; TRBD1 matches at 11 bases. J gave up 6 bases and V 6 bases, and 6 bases lay outside the gene matches. The CDR3 sequence is 14 residues long. The V gene's germline CDR1 is WNHNN and CDR2 SYGVQD (reference sequence). The CDR3, as DNA: TGCGCCAGCAGCACGGGACAGGGGGTATCTGAAGCTTTCTTT. Residues: CASSTGQGVSEAFF.

The J gene is TRBJ2-1, the V gene TRBV7-9, with D hard to call. Between the trimmed V and J ends, which lost 0 bases and 14 bases, there was a span of 11 bases. The germline gives CDR1 SEHNR, CDR2 FQNEAQ (reference sequence). This CDR3 region has 12 residues. CDR3 in DNA: TGTGCCAGCAGCTTAGCATTAGGCCAAGAGTTCTTC. Translation gives CASSLALGQEFF.

V usage is TRBV28 and J usage is TRBJ1-2; no definite D call. The V gene's germline CDR1 is MDHEN and CDR2 SYDVKM. Between the trimmed V and J ends, which lost 4 bases and 4 bases, there was a span of 16 bases. The CDR3 is 15 amino acids. CDR3 sequence (DNA): TGTGCCAGCAGTTCTTGGCGTTTGAAACCCTATGGCTACACCTTC. This sequence encodes CASSSWRLKPYGYTF.